These T cell receptor beta chains were read from a single sample in a study of control samples from healthy donors and cancer patients. Produced via immunoSEQ multiplex PCR; TCRdb's table is partial and in-frame only. Altogether about 160,000 clones are present, roughly 93% being singletons, with the ten largest covering 4.5% to 6%. Sample: blood. The receptors come from a young man in good health. Each CDR3 is given with its conserved first and last residue. Each record gives: D gene, V gene, clone size, CDR3 length, CDR3 protein. The D gene is left open where the match is weak. Only some rows state a clone size, as once, few, many or a class for expanded clones.

NA	TRBV9	NA	16	CASSVKTGEYTDTQYF
TRBD1	TRBV2	NA	14	CASSPTGTGNTIYF
NA	TRBV11-2	once	15	CASSLNGGLNTEAFF
NA	TRBV7-6	NA	14	CASSLGWLGTEAFF
NA	TRBV27	NA	15	CASSFGVTQNTEAFF
NA	TRBV27	NA	15	CASSLWWGDTDTQYF
NA	TRBV27	NA	16	CASSLRQGGNNGELFF
NA	TRBV12-5	few	15	CASGLVVRPGYEQFF
NA	TRBV7-9	once	14	CASSFSAASGGYTF
NA	TRBV28	NA	15	CASRRSMLAKNIQYF
NA	TRBV19	NA	15	CASTRIRQDNQPQHF
NA	TRBV5-1	NA	14	CASAPRGGYNEQFF
TRBD2	TRBV3-1/TRBV3-2	NA	14	CASSQAGGRDEQFF
NA	TRBV5-1	NA	14	CASSPDRLDTEAFF
NA	TRBV5-1	NA	15	CASSVGPGGNTEAFF
NA	TRBV5-1	NA	13	CASRQNRNNEQFF
TRBD2	TRBV14	NA	16	CASSLGLAGGQETQYF
TRBD2	TRBV27	NA	15	CASSRSSGGAYEQFF
NA	TRBV6-5	NA	12	CASSPGADTQYF
NA	TRBV10-1	once	17	CASSQGMEGPSYNEQFF
NA	TRBV30	NA	12	CAWTASGEKLFF
TRBD1	TRBV30	NA	13	CAWRIAGGVGYTF
NA	TRBV18	NA	16	CASSPAGERMNTEAFF
NA	TRBV19	NA	15	CASTPGGGRQETQYF
TRBD2	TRBV29-1	medium-sized	15	CSVVSGRAPYNEQFF
NA	TRBV11-2	few	15	CASSLVSGFNYGYTF
NA	TRBV6-6	NA	14	CASSPDRTSYEQYF
NA	TRBV4-1	NA	15	CASSQEWAQSYGYTF
TRBD1	TRBV11-2	NA	15	CASSPDRGIVREQYF
NA	TRBV6-2/TRBV6-3	NA	14	CASSYHRGQTEAFF
NA	TRBV11-3	NA	13	CASSLGGPSEQYF
NA	TRBV12-3/TRBV12-4	NA	12	CASSPHGYGYTF
NA	TRBV27	NA	14	CASGRGTYNSPLHF
NA	TRBV5-1	NA	15	CASSLDRATGTEAFF
NA	TRBV9	NA	14	CASSVVEVGTEAFF
NA	TRBV7-9	NA	13	CASSLTSQGIQYF
NA	TRBV2	NA	13	CASSEQDTGELFF
TRBD1	TRBV19	NA	15	CASSILGTDTRGYTF
NA	TRBV27	large	16	CASSSIPGEPGEKLFF
NA	TRBV12-3/TRBV12-4	NA	13	CASSPGSEDTQYF
TRBD1	TRBV6-6	NA	14	CASRTGQGSYEQYF
TRBD1	TRBV10-1	NA	17	CASREFRDRGYNQPQHF
NA	TRBV7-9	NA	13	CASSLGSNSPLHF
NA	TRBV5-1	NA	15	CASSLDQRGTDTQYF
TRBD1	TRBV28	NA	15	CASSFTTGTGNTIYF
NA	TRBV12-1	NA	14	CASSGDRGGGEAFF
NA	TRBV19	NA	16	CASSISDESFRNIQYF
NA	TRBV7-9	NA	16	CASSSTRDLLSYEQYF
TRBD1	TRBV27	NA	14	CASSEQGVSQPQHF
NA	TRBV15	once	14	CATSRGRENQPQHF
NA	TRBV23-1	NA	12	CASSQSALGAFF
NA	TRBV4-2	NA	15	CASSQDPGASYGYTF
NA	TRBV30	NA	11	CAWRDGTEAFF
TRBD1	TRBV19	once	13	CATKGTVNTEAFF
NA	TRBV25-1	once	15	CASSESGTTNTEAFF
NA	TRBV27	NA	14	CASSLTPGAYGYTF
NA	TRBV6-6	NA	16	CASSYSKERPIYEQYF
NA	TRBV24-1	NA	14	CATSDGREGETQYF